This T cell receptor (beta chain) appears in the sequencing data of a study of neoadjuvant anti-PD-1 for oral cavity cancer (dated by TCRdb to the early 2020s). Regarding the complete study: Patients mostly received three to four biweekly doses of nivolumab at 3 mg/kg before curative-intent surgical resection. A fourth nivolumab dose was given around day 43 to patients without progression, and definitive surgical resection was performed in those patients on days 50-56. Responders were defined as patients with complete response, partial response or stable disease by RECIST 1.1; non-responders were defined as patients with progression. There were approximately 12 patients in the parent correlative cohort, and the response rate was 33%. General conclusions and limits of the study: Only a few patients per response group were included in the TCR analyses, and larger cohorts for validation were called for by the authors. After neoadjuvant nivolumab, T cell clonality (Gini index) in PBMCs was significantly higher in non-responders than in responders. Higher pretreatment blood Treg/Th17 ratios correlated with both higher pretreatment blood TCRbeta clonality and lower post-treatment tumor TCRbeta clonality.

The time point label on this specimen signifies: after neoadjuvant nivolumab, at surgical resection. The patients had newly diagnosed stage II-IVA oral cavity squamous cell carcinoma and had not received any prior systemic or radiation treatment. The cohort was composed of patients with HPV-negative, locally advanced oral cavity squamous cell carcinoma. Peripheral blood mononuclear cells were analyzed directly and were not maintained or expanded in culture. Samples were obtained from a longitudinal correlative study of a single-arm phase II trial of neoadjuvant nivolumab in oral cavity squamous cell carcinoma. Subject-matched pre- and post-treatment PBMCs and tumors from three responders and three non-responders were subjected to genomic DNA-based TCRbeta sequencing. Peripheral blood mononuclear cells were collected before nivolumab treatment and again after treatment, at the time of surgery. Genomic DNA was isolated from PBMCs using the Maxwell RSC DNA from Cells kit.

Points on this clone: What antigen it recognizes has not been identified. Nothing much larger sits one base from this clone, and base qualities are not available.

Taken from cysteine to phenylalanine, the CDR3 has 16 residues. CDR3 DNA is the only sequence kept; it has 48 bases, read in frame from the first base. The CDR1 and CDR2 encoded by the germline V gene are SGDLS and YYNGEE. Trimming removed 3 bases from V and 3 bases from J; the gene matches leave 12 bases unexplained. PBMC libraries used mostly around 0.5 ug of input genomic DNA for deep sequencing, with six replicates per sample. The immunoSEQ hsTCRbeta kit was used to prepare TCRbeta libraries according to the manufacturer's instructions. The finished libraries were brought together in one pool at approximately 3.2 nM, which was then read using an Illumina NovaSeq 6000 S4 flow cell. Regarding the original processing steps: The immunoSEQ Analyzer handled quality control and preprocessing of the raw data. The analysis was limited to productive rearrangements, and each clonotype was defined by a unique CDR3 amino acid sequence. Using the R package tcR, the researchers computed the Gini-Simpson index as their estimate of repertoire clonality. Student's t test was used to compare Gini indices, and Pearson correlation was used to assess associations with tumor size change. This is the immuneACCESS table as TCRdb keeps it, with only in-frame sequences that have V and J called. A part of the clones is gone; compared with another copy, unresolved V genes explain less than half, and the rest is unexplained. From that table come the V and J calls and clone size; the DNA was used to work out D and trimming. The sample yields over 60,000 clones; 86% were counted once. The ten largest clones take up 2.5% to 3.5% of the sample.

The sequence was collected from a person between 40 and 79 years old with oral cavity squamous cell carcinoma. The rearranged segments are TRBV9 and TRBJ2-7, with 7 junctional bases fitting TRBD2. The source was PBMCs, collected after nivolumab (anti-PD-1) treatment. The DNA sequence is TGTGCCAGCAGCGGCCTCGGCGGGGGAACCGGCTACGAGCAGTACTTC. The translation is CASSGLGGGTGYEQYF.